This T cell receptor beta chain is from a study of shared clonotypes between healthy human individuals. Whole-study context: The cohort had two women and three men, ages 18 to 49.

Findings and caveats of the study: Approximately 5.4% of naive CD4 clonotypes were common to several donors. Relative to memory subsets, naive subsets generally showed larger estimated richness.

About this clone itself: Its target is not known.

Partitioning of CD4+ cells yielded a CD45RA+ naive subset and a CD45RA-negative memory subset. Germline V lookup: CDR1 SGHRS, CDR2 YFSETQ. The V and J ends lost 1 base and 4 bases, in that order; junction bases with no gene match: 4. This CDR3 contains 15 residues. Measured with immunoSEQ multiplex PCR; TCRdb has only the in-frame clones, and not every one. The sample records roughly 2 million clones, roughly 96% being singletons. The sequencing sample was made of naive CD4+ T cells sorted from blood. The subset: CD45RA+ positively selected. This clonotype was obtained from a man aged 18 to 35 in good health. V is TRBV5-1 and J is TRBJ2-1; 8 nucleotides line up with TRBD2. The CDR3 is CASSLSGGRYNEQFF. CDR3 nucleotides: TGCGCCAGCAGCTTGAGCGGGGGTAGGTACAATGAGCAGTTCTTC. The variable domain in full, completed from reference TRBV5-1 and TRBJ2-1, reads KAGVTQTPRYLIKTRGQQVTLSCSPISGHRSVSWYQQTPGQGLQFLFEYFSETQRNKGNFPGRFSGRQFSNSRSEMNVSTLELGDSALYLCASSLSGGRYNEQFFGPGTRLTVL.